A selection of T cell receptor beta chains follows, all from one sample in a study of blood T cell repertoires in COVID-19. Sequencing used immunoSEQ multiplex PCR; TCRdb keeps in-frame clones, though not all of them. Among about 100,000 clones listed, about 90% were seen once. The sequenced material came from peripheral blood. These receptor sequences come from a man aged 25-45 years in a cohort sampled during active COVID-19. The CDR3 runs from the conserved cysteine through the conserved F or W. D genes are given only for firm matches. Size values are once, few and many counts, or a class for expanded clones, and some rows have none.

TRBD1	NA	TRBV28	TRBJ1-5	TGTGCCAGCAGTCTCCCGGGACAGGGTAATCAGCCCCAGCATTTT	CASSLPGQGNQPQHF
NA	NA	TRBV7-9	TRBJ1-2	TGTGCCAGCAGCTTATCCGCAGCGTTGAGGAGTAACTATGGCTACACCTTC	CASSLSAALRSNYGYTF
NA	few	TRBV6-1	TRBJ1-3	TGTGCCAGCAGTGAAGCTGAGGGTACTGGAAACACCATATATTTT	CASSEAEGTGNTIYF
TRBD2	NA	TRBV5-1	TRBJ2-7	TGCGCCAGCAGCTTGATACTAGCGGGTTCCGACGACGAGCAGTACTTC	CASSLILAGSDDEQYF
TRBD2	NA	TRBV3-1/TRBV3-2	TRBJ2-1	TGTGCCAGCAGCCAAGGGCTAGCGGGGGGCTATGAGCAGTTCTTC	CASSQGLAGGYEQFF
TRBD1	NA	TRBV7-8	TRBJ1-1	TGTGCCAGCAGTGCTCTTCAGGGGGCAGGGGACACTGAAGCTTTCTTT	CASSALQGAGDTEAFF
NA	NA	TRBV20-1	TRBJ2-7	TGCAGTGCTAGGGCATACTACGAGCAGTACTTC	CSARAYYEQYF
NA	NA	TRBV25-1	TRBJ2-3	TGTGCCAGCAACGACCCCTGGGGGCAGGCAGATACGCAGTATTTT	CASNDPWGQADTQYF
NA	NA	TRBV11-3	TRBJ1-5	TGTGCCAGCAGCTTGGCAGGGTACCCTTATCAGCCCCAGCATTTT	CASSLAGYPYQPQHF
TRBD1	NA	TRBV7-6	TRBJ2-2	TGTGCCAGCAGCTTAGGACAGGGGGCTGAAACCGGGGAGCTGTTTTTT	CASSLGQGAETGELFF
NA	NA	TRBV25-1	TRBJ1-6	TGTGCCAGCAGTTGGAGTAATTCACCCCTCCACTTT	CASSWSNSPLHF
TRBD1	NA	TRBV2	TRBJ1-1	TGTGCCAGCAAGGGGGACAGGGGGCGCGTCACTGAAGCTTTCTTT	CASKGDRGRVTEAFF
TRBD1	NA	TRBV3-1/TRBV3-2	TRBJ1-2	TGTGCCAGCAGCCTGACTTCGACAGGGACTTTGTATGGCTACACCTTC	CASSLTSTGTLYGYTF
TRBD2	NA	TRBV3-1/TRBV3-2	TRBJ2-1	TGTGCCAGCAGCAAGGGGACTAGCGGGGGGTCTTACAATGAGCAGTTCTTC	CASSKGTSGGSYNEQFF
TRBD1	NA	TRBV7-2	TRBJ1-2	TGTGCCAGCAGCCCTCCCGGGACAGGGGGCTCGCATGGCTACACCTTC	CASSPPGTGGSHGYTF
TRBD1	NA	TRBV6-4	TRBJ2-7	TGTGCCAGCAGTTTCGGGACAGGGTTAGCCTACGAGCAGTACTTC	CASSFGTGLAYEQYF
NA	NA	TRBV7-9	TRBJ1-3	TGTGCCAGCAGCCCGACTGGGGGAAACACCATATATTTT	CASSPTGGNTIYF
TRBD1	NA	TRBV5-4	TRBJ2-3	TGTGCCAGCAGCCTAACAACCGGGACAGGCACAGATACGCAGTATTTT	CASSLTTGTGTDTQYF
TRBD1	few	TRBV7-2	TRBJ1-6	TGTGCCAGCAGCTCGAGACAGGGCGGCGGTTCACCCCTCCACTTT	CASSSRQGGGSPLHF
TRBD1	NA	TRBV5-1	TRBJ1-2	TGCGCCAGCAGCGCGGACAGGAGCTATGGCTACACCTTC	CASSADRSYGYTF
NA	once	TRBV24-1	TRBJ2-5	TGTGCCACCAGTGATTTGGGTGGGCCCGACCAAGAGACCCAGTACTTC	CATSDLGGPDQETQYF
NA	NA	TRBV19	TRBJ1-5	TGTGCCAGTAGTAGAGTAAATAGCAATCAGCCCCAGCATTTT	CASSRVNSNQPQHF
NA	NA	TRBV12-3/TRBV12-4	TRBJ1-2	TGTGCCAGCAGTTCGAACTATGACTACACCTTC	CASSSNYDYTF
NA	NA	TRBV21-1	TRBJ2-7	TGTGCCAGCAGCAATAACAGGGGTTATCCCTACGAGCAGTACTTC	CASSNNRGYPYEQYF
TRBD1	NA	TRBV13	TRBJ2-5	TGTGCCAGCAGCCCCGGGACAGTAGAGACCCAGTACTTC	CASSPGTVETQYF
TRBD1	NA	TRBV5-1	TRBJ1-1	TGCGCCAGCAGCTTGGGGACAGGGTGGAATACTGAAGCTTTCTTT	CASSLGTGWNTEAFF
TRBD1	NA	TRBV7-9	TRBJ2-1	TGTGCCAGCAGCCCCGCCGGGGGACAGGGGGCTGGGAATGAGCAGTTCTTC	CASSPAGGQGAGNEQFF
NA	NA	TRBV21-1	TRBJ2-2	TGTGCCAGCAGCACCCGGGACAGTATTAACTCCCACGGGGAGCTGTTTTTT	CASSTRDSINSHGELFF
NA	NA	TRBV27	TRBJ2-2	TGTGCCAGCACAACCCGGGTTTCCAACACCGGGGAGCTGTTTTTT	CASTTRVSNTGELFF
TRBD2	NA	TRBV5-1	TRBJ2-2	TGCGCCAGCAGCTTGCGGACTAGCGGGAACACCGGGGAGCTGTTTTTT	CASSLRTSGNTGELFF
TRBD1	NA	TRBV9	TRBJ2-2	TGTGCCAGCAGCACCCGGGCAGGGGGAACCGGGGAGCTGTTTTTT	CASSTRAGGTGELFF
NA	NA	TRBV29-1	TRBJ1-2	TGCAGCGTTGAGGAACAGATTGGGCCCGGCTACACCTTC	CSVEEQIGPGYTF
NA	NA	TRBV20-1	TRBJ1-6	TGCAGTGCTAGTCGGTCCCTCCTCCACTTT	CSASRSLLHF
TRBD1	NA	TRBV30	TRBJ2-7	TGTGCCTGGAGTCCCGGACAGGGCGGTGGCTACGAGCAGTACTTC	CAWSPGQGGGYEQYF
TRBD1	NA	TRBV24-1	TRBJ2-5	TGTGCCACCAGTGGTTACAGGGGGGAAGAGACCCAGTACTTC	CATSGYRGEETQYF